This T cell receptor beta chain was identified during a study of T cell responses to AZD1222 COVID-19 vaccine. Overall study results and limits: Repertoires were sampled only after the peak T cell response. Baseline antibody screening turned up just 6 or 7 seropositive AZD1222 recipients. Across spike, vaccine-associated CD4 TCRs were found, dominant at 160-218 and 743-854. Rises in breadth and depth of Spike-specific TCRs came after two AZD1222 doses.

Germline values: CDR1 MNHEY, CDR2 SVGEGT. The ends lost 4 bases at V and 4 bases at J; junction bases unmatched: 4. The CDR3 totals 15 residues. Sequencing was performed with immunoSEQ multiplex PCR; in TCRdb, only in-frame clones are kept and a portion is missing. The repertoire has roughly 180,000 clones, 91% of them found once; the top ten carry 3% to 3.5%. This clone was seen a handful of times. No antigen is known for it. Specimen: peripheral blood, collected 28 days after the second AZD1222 dose. This sequence joins TRBV6-2 or TRBV6-3 and TRBJ2-1; 10 bases map to TRBD2. The sequence was obtained from an adult who received the AZD1222 COVID-19 vaccine. The CDR3 DNA sequence: TGTGCCAGCAGTTCGGTACTAGCGGGGTACAATGAGCAGTTCTTC. It specifies CASSSVLAGYNEQFF.